This T cell receptor beta chain was captured in a study of T cell responses to AZD1222 COVID-19 vaccine. Data came from immunoSEQ multiplex PCR; TCRdb stores just in-frame clones and leaves some out. The sample lists approximately 90,000 clones; about 86% were seen once. The CDR3 is 13 residues long. Germline V gives CDR1 MNHEY, CDR2 SVGEGT. With 5 bases clipped from V and 6 bases from J, the junction kept 4 bases outside the gene matches. The sample in question was peripheral blood, obtained on day 0 of AZD1222 vaccination. This sequence was found in an adult in good health. This chain joins TRBV6-2 or TRBV6-3 and TRBJ1-5; 7 bases align to TRBD1. CDR3 DNA sequence: TGTGCCAGCAGTGACAGGGTCAGTCAGCCCCAGCATTTT. As protein: CASSDRVSQPQHF.